Listed below are T cell receptor beta chains from one sample, sequenced in a study of T cells in Graves' hyperthyroidism and ophthalmopathy. TCRdb reprocessed the multiplex PCR reads via MiXCR and lists one record per CDR3 protein. The data show 640,000 or so distinct CDR3 sequences, over 12% seen once. The specimen sequenced was blood. These receptors originate from a middle-aged woman with Graves' ophthalmopathy. CDR3s include the opening cysteine and the closing phenylalanine or tryptophan. Each record gives: CDR3 protein, CDR3 DNA, clone size, J gene, V gene, D gene. A D gene is named only where the DNA matches it firmly. Not all rows give a size; the values are once, few, many and, for expanded clones, a class.

CDR3 protein: CSARWGVMNTEAFF
CDR3 DNA: TGCAGTGCTAGATGGGGGGTTATGAACACTGAAGCTTTCTTT
clone size: many
J gene: TRBJ1-1
V gene: TRBV20-1
D gene: NA

CDR3 protein: CASSTTSSSYEQYF
CDR3 DNA: TGTGCCAGCAGCACCACTAGTTCCTCCTACGAGCAGTACTTC
clone size: many
J gene: TRBJ2-7
V gene: TRBV11-1
D gene: NA

CDR3 protein: CSARDLGRQETQYF
CDR3 DNA: TGCAGTGCTAGAGATTTGGGGCGACAAGAGACCCAGTACTTC
clone size: many
J gene: TRBJ2-5
V gene: TRBV20-1
D gene: NA

CDR3 protein: CACLPANTGELFF
CDR3 DNA: TGTGCCTGCCTTCCGGCGAACACCGGGGAGCTGTTTTTT
clone size: many
J gene: TRBJ2-2
V gene: TRBV30
D gene: NA

CDR3 protein: CASSEVPSGIYEQYF
CDR3 DNA: TGCGCCAGCAGTGAGGTGCCTAGCGGGATATACGAGCAGTACTTC
clone size: many
J gene: TRBJ2-7
V gene: TRBV10-2
D gene: TRBD2

CDR3 protein: CSVEGVLLRGPGETQYF
CDR3 DNA: TGCAGCGTTGAAGGCGTACTTTTGAGGGGGCCAGGAGAGACCCAGTACTTC
clone size: many
J gene: TRBJ2-5
V gene: TRBV29-1
D gene: TRBD1

CDR3 protein: CASRRNSQAGAYEQYF
CDR3 DNA: TGTGCCAGCAGGAGAAATTCCCAGGCGGGGGCCTACGAGCAGTACTTC
clone size: NA
J gene: TRBJ2-7
V gene: TRBV27
D gene: TRBD2

CDR3 protein: CASSPHFTSGGSYEQYF
CDR3 DNA: TGTGCCAGCAGCCCCCACTTTACTAGCGGGGGCTCCTACGAGCAGTACTTC
clone size: once
J gene: TRBJ2-7
V gene: TRBV11-2
D gene: TRBD2

CDR3 protein: CASSSGTESYGNTIYF
CDR3 DNA: TGCGCCAGCAGCTCCGGGACAGAGAGTTATGGAAACACCATATATTTT
clone size: few
J gene: TRBJ1-3
V gene: TRBV5-1
D gene: TRBD1

CDR3 protein: CATSRPGGAFGYTF
CDR3 DNA: TGTGCCACCAGCAGACCAGGGGGCGCATTTGGCTACACCTTC
clone size: many
J gene: TRBJ1-2
V gene: TRBV15
D gene: TRBD1

CDR3 protein: CAISKGAETQYF
CDR3 DNA: TGTGCCATCTCTAAGGGGGCGGAGACCCAGTACTTC
clone size: NA
J gene: TRBJ2-5
V gene: TRBV10-3
D gene: TRBD1

CDR3 protein: CASSRDTSSGANVLTF
CDR3 DNA: TGTGCCAGCAGTCGGGACACCAGCTCTGGGGCCAACGTCCTGACTTTC
clone size: many
J gene: TRBJ2-6
V gene: TRBV28
D gene: NA

CDR3 protein: CASSERGVDQEQYF
CDR3 DNA: TGTGCCAGCAGTGAAAGGGGGGTTGATCAAGAGCAGTACTTC
clone size: NA
J gene: TRBJ2-7
V gene: TRBV2
D gene: NA

CDR3 protein: CASSFSTAGNQPQHF
CDR3 DNA: TGTGCCAGCAGTTTTTCTACTGCAGGCAATCAGCCCCAGCATTTT
clone size: many
J gene: TRBJ1-5
V gene: TRBV28
D gene: NA

CDR3 protein: CSASQLTGELFF
CDR3 DNA: TGCAGTGCTAGCCAGCTTACCGGGGAGCTGTTTTTT
clone size: NA
J gene: TRBJ2-2
V gene: TRBV20-1
D gene: NA

CDR3 protein: CASSKDSAGRDEQYF
CDR3 DNA: TGTGCCAGTAGTAAGGACAGTGCGGGTCGGGACGAGCAGTACTTC
clone size: NA
J gene: TRBJ2-7
V gene: TRBV19
D gene: NA

CDR3 protein: CASRLSRSREAFF
CDR3 DNA: TGTGCCAGCAGGTTAAGCAGGTCCCGTGAAGCTTTCTTT
clone size: many
J gene: TRBJ1-1
V gene: TRBV28
D gene: NA

CDR3 protein: CASSYMGTGELFF
CDR3 DNA: TGTGCCAGCAGTTACATGGGGACCGGGGAGCTGTTTTTT
clone size: many
J gene: TRBJ2-2
V gene: TRBV6-2/TRBV6-3
D gene: NA

CDR3 protein: CASSYPGGRDIQYF
CDR3 DNA: TGTGCCAGCAGTTACCCAGGGGGCCGAGACATTCAGTACTTC
clone size: few
J gene: TRBJ2-4
V gene: TRBV6-2/TRBV6-3
D gene: TRBD1

CDR3 protein: CASSLIGAAYEQYF
CDR3 DNA: TGTGCCAGCAGTTTGATAGGAGCTGCCTACGAGCAGTACTTC
clone size: few
J gene: TRBJ2-7
V gene: TRBV27
D gene: NA

CDR3 protein: CASSPPGGSTEAFF
CDR3 DNA: TGTGCCAGCAGCCCCCCCGGGGGGAGCACTGAAGCTTTCTTT
clone size: few
J gene: TRBJ1-1
V gene: TRBV9
D gene: NA

CDR3 protein: CASSLGRLAGSKTQYF
CDR3 DNA: TGTGCCAGCAGTTTGGGGAGGCTAGCGGGATCGAAGACCCAGTACTTC
clone size: NA
J gene: TRBJ2-5
V gene: TRBV28
D gene: TRBD2

CDR3 protein: CASSIRSGANVLTF
CDR3 DNA: TGTGCCAGTAGTATACGCTCTGGGGCCAACGTCCTGACTTTC
clone size: many
J gene: TRBJ2-6
V gene: TRBV19
D gene: NA

CDR3 protein: CASSSTGGADWTEAFF
CDR3 DNA: TGTGCCAGCAGCTCGACAGGGGGCGCGGATTGGACTGAAGCTTTCTTT
clone size: many
J gene: TRBJ1-1
V gene: TRBV7-9
D gene: TRBD1

CDR3 protein: CASSYALSGSVDEQYF
CDR3 DNA: TGTGCCAGCAGTTACGCCCTAAGCGGGAGCGTCGACGAGCAGTACTTC
clone size: many
J gene: TRBJ2-7
V gene: TRBV6-2/TRBV6-3
D gene: TRBD2

CDR3 protein: CASSPGTYEQYF
CDR3 DNA: TGTGCCAGCAGTCCCGGGACTTACGAGCAGTACTTC
clone size: many
J gene: TRBJ2-7
V gene: TRBV18
D gene: NA

CDR3 protein: CAWSVQDQETQYF
CDR3 DNA: TGTGCCTGGAGTGTACAGGATCAAGAGACCCAGTACTTC
clone size: many
J gene: TRBJ2-5
V gene: TRBV30
D gene: NA

CDR3 protein: CASSEGDSTYEQYF
CDR3 DNA: TGTGCCAGCAGTGAGGGGGACTCTACCTACGAGCAGTACTTC
clone size: many
J gene: TRBJ2-7
V gene: TRBV6-1
D gene: NA

CDR3 protein: CASSLRGVGNQPQHF
CDR3 DNA: TGTGCCAGCAGCTTACGAGGGGTAGGAAATCAGCCCCAGCATTTT
clone size: NA
J gene: TRBJ1-5
V gene: TRBV13
D gene: NA

CDR3 protein: CSVYPVGSYEQYF
CDR3 DNA: TGCAGCGTCTACCCGGTGGGATCCTACGAGCAGTACTTC
clone size: few
J gene: TRBJ2-7
V gene: TRBV29-1
D gene: NA

CDR3 protein: CASKWGFNTGELFF
CDR3 DNA: TGTGCCAGTAAATGGGGTTTTAACACCGGGGAGCTGTTTTTT
clone size: many
J gene: TRBJ2-2
V gene: TRBV19
D gene: NA

CDR3 protein: CASRQTGGETQYF
CDR3 DNA: TGTGCCAGCAGACAAACAGGGGGAGAGACCCAGTACTTC
clone size: many
J gene: TRBJ2-5
V gene: TRBV6-2/TRBV6-3
D gene: TRBD1

CDR3 protein: CASRPAGGSNTEAFF
CDR3 DNA: TGCGCCAGCAGGCCTGCAGGGGGCTCGAACACTGAAGCTTTCTTT
clone size: NA
J gene: TRBJ1-1
V gene: TRBV4-1
D gene: TRBD1

CDR3 protein: CASSFGTAGDTGELFF
CDR3 DNA: TGTGCCAGCAGCTTTGGTACGGCGGGAGACACCGGGGAGCTGTTTTTT
clone size: NA
J gene: TRBJ2-2
V gene: TRBV11-1
D gene: TRBD2

CDR3 protein: CASSRGGTGYTGELFF
CDR3 DNA: TGTGCCAGTTCGCGGGGGGGGACAGGGTACACCGGGGAGCTGTTTTTT
clone size: many
J gene: TRBJ2-2
V gene: TRBV6-4
D gene: NA

CDR3 protein: CASSPGRQYGYTF
CDR3 DNA: TGTGCCAGCAGCCCGGGACGGCAATATGGCTACACCTTC
clone size: many
J gene: TRBJ1-2
V gene: TRBV7-9
D gene: NA

CDR3 protein: CAWRLAGADPYYEQYF
CDR3 DNA: TGTGCCTGGAGGCTAGCGGGAGCCGACCCCTACTACGAGCAGTACTTC
clone size: NA
J gene: TRBJ2-7
V gene: TRBV30
D gene: TRBD2

CDR3 protein: CASSSPGRYLSYEQYF
CDR3 DNA: TGTGCCAGCAGCTCGCCCGGACGATACCTTTCCTACGAGCAGTACTTC
clone size: few
J gene: TRBJ2-7
V gene: TRBV13
D gene: NA

CDR3 protein: CASSRRDRLPNYGYTF
CDR3 DNA: TGTGCCAGCAGTCGTCGGGACAGGCTCCCTAACTATGGCTACACCTTC
clone size: many
J gene: TRBJ1-2
V gene: TRBV12-3/TRBV12-4
D gene: TRBD1

CDR3 protein: CASSLKRDWEQYF
CDR3 DNA: TGTGCCAGCAGCTTAAAGCGGGACTGGGAGCAGTACTTC
clone size: many
J gene: TRBJ2-7
V gene: TRBV7-2
D gene: TRBD2

CDR3 protein: CSARELLSRAETQYF
CDR3 DNA: TGCAGTGCTAGAGAACTCCTGAGCAGGGCCGAGACCCAGTACTTC
clone size: many
J gene: TRBJ2-5
V gene: TRBV20-1
D gene: NA

CDR3 protein: CASSLAAGEVNEQFF
CDR3 DNA: TGTGCCAGCAGCTTAGCAGCGGGAGAGGTCAATGAGCAGTTCTTC
clone size: NA
J gene: TRBJ2-1
V gene: TRBV7-3
D gene: TRBD2

CDR3 protein: CASTSTGVETQYF
CDR3 DNA: TGTGCCAGCACCTCAACGGGAGTAGAGACCCAGTACTTC
clone size: many
J gene: TRBJ2-5
V gene: TRBV12-3/TRBV12-4
D gene: NA

CDR3 protein: CASSRDTRADQPQHF
CDR3 DNA: TGTGCCAGCAGTCGCGACACCCGAGCGGATCAGCCCCAGCATTTT
clone size: many
J gene: TRBJ1-5
V gene: TRBV6-2/TRBV6-3
D gene: NA

CDR3 protein: CASSSSTGGEQYF
CDR3 DNA: TGCGCCAGCAGCTCATCTACGGGGGGCGAGCAGTACTTC
clone size: NA
J gene: TRBJ2-7
V gene: TRBV5-1
D gene: TRBD2

CDR3 protein: CASSLHPGSVYEQYF
CDR3 DNA: TGTGCCAGCAGTTTACACCCCGGGAGCGTTTACGAGCAGTACTTC
clone size: many
J gene: TRBJ2-7
V gene: TRBV27
D gene: NA

CDR3 protein: CASSLWTPMAGELFF
CDR3 DNA: TGTGCCAGCAGTTTATGGACCCCTATGGCCGGGGAGCTGTTTTTT
clone size: many
J gene: TRBJ2-2
V gene: TRBV6-2/TRBV6-3
D gene: NA

CDR3 protein: CASISGMSNGYTF
CDR3 DNA: TGTGCCAGCATCTCGGGCATGTCCAATGGCTACACCTTC
clone size: many
J gene: TRBJ1-2
V gene: TRBV28
D gene: NA

CDR3 protein: CASNQDRTGELFF
CDR3 DNA: TGTGCCAGCAACCAAGACAGAACCGGGGAGCTGTTTTTT
clone size: many
J gene: TRBJ2-2
V gene: TRBV6-1
D gene: NA

CDR3 protein: CASSPHRDRVDEQYF
CDR3 DNA: TGTGCCAGCAGTCCCCACCGGGACAGGGTAGACGAGCAGTACTTC
clone size: many
J gene: TRBJ2-7
V gene: TRBV28
D gene: TRBD1

CDR3 protein: CASSLAWTGGGYEQYF
CDR3 DNA: TGTGCCAGCAGCTTAGCCTGGACAGGGGGCGGATACGAGCAGTACTTC
clone size: NA
J gene: TRBJ2-7
V gene: TRBV7-2
D gene: TRBD1